The rows below give T cell receptor beta chains drawn from one sample of a study of T cell changes during pregnancy in multiple sclerosis. The protocol was immunoSEQ multiplex PCR, while the TCRdb copy is restricted to in-frame clones and leaves out a portion. The sample carries approximately 80,000 clones, 91% recorded once. The sequencing here drew on PBMCs, taken in the first trimester of pregnancy. The origin of the receptors is a female donor in good health, serving as a control in a pregnancy study. Some clones in this sample may be carry-over from other donors' samples. Each CDR3 is given with its conserved first and last residue. D genes are given only for firm matches. Size values are once, few and many counts, or a class for expanded clones, and some rows have none.

V	D	J	size	CDR3	DNA
TRBV5-1	TRBD2	TRBJ2-7	-	CASSLERPGGFYEQYF	TGCGCCAGCAGCCTCGAGAGGCCCGGGGGGTTTTACGAGCAGTACTTC
TRBV28	-	TRBJ2-2	-	CASRLRVPGELFF	TGTGCCAGTAGGCTCAGGGTTCCCGGGGAGCTGTTTTTT
TRBV11-2	TRBD2	TRBJ2-2	-	CASSLESLAGNTGELFF	TGTGCCAGCAGCTTAGAGTCGCTAGCGGGGAACACCGGGGAGCTGTTTTTT
TRBV9	-	TRBJ1-5	-	CASSVRQDLYSNQPQHF	TGTGCCAGCAGCGTGAGACAGGATCTCTATAGCAATCAGCCCCAGCATTTT
TRBV30	TRBD1	TRBJ1-1	-	CAWRIPTGGNTEAFF	TGTGCCTGGAGGATCCCGACAGGGGGGAACACTGAAGCTTTCTTT
TRBV27	-	TRBJ2-1	-	CASSLNTNNEQFF	TGTGCCAGCAGTTTAAACACCAACAATGAGCAGTTCTTC
TRBV2	TRBD2	TRBJ2-1	-	CASSVSLAAAYNEQFF	TGTGCCAGCAGTGTGTCACTAGCGGCCGCCTACAATGAGCAGTTCTTC
TRBV25-1	TRBD2	TRBJ2-7	many	CASSDGGAGGSEQYF	TGTGCCAGCTCCGATGGGGGAGCGGGAGGATCCGAGCAGTACTTC
TRBV5-1	-	TRBJ2-5	-	CASSPPEGGVETQYF	TGCGCCAGCAGCCCGCCGGAGGGGGGGGTCGAGACCCAGTACTTC
TRBV6-6	TRBD2	TRBJ2-5	-	CASSAWGGGQETQYF	TGTGCCAGCAGTGCCTGGGGCGGGGGTCAAGAGACCCAGTACTTC
TRBV28	TRBD2	TRBJ2-7	-	CASSGSTAGFSYEQYF	TGTGCCAGCAGCGGATCAACAGCGGGATTCTCCTACGAGCAGTACTTC
TRBV27	-	TRBJ2-2	-	CASSSGKGRVTGELFF	TGTGCCAGCAGTAGTGGGAAGGGCAGGGTGACCGGGGAGCTGTTTTTT
TRBV9	-	TRBJ1-2	-	CASSVVAGNYGYTF	TGTGCCAGCAGCGTAGTGGCAGGGAACTATGGCTACACCTTC
TRBV18	-	TRBJ2-1	-	CASSYSYNEQFF	TGTGCCAGCTCTTACTCCTACAATGAGCAGTTCTTC
TRBV5-6	-	TRBJ2-4	-	CASSFGAREKQPGNIQYF	TGTGCCAGCAGCTTTGGGGCCAGGGAAAAACAGCCAGGAAACATTCAGTACTTC
TRBV30	-	TRBJ1-1	-	CAWSVPRQHMNTEAFF	TGTGCCTGGAGTGTACCGAGACAACACATGAACACTGAAGCTTTCTTT
TRBV19	TRBD1	TRBJ1-1	-	CASSTRTGVNTEAFF	TGTGCCAGTAGTACTCGGACAGGAGTGAACACTGAAGCTTTCTTT
TRBV18	-	TRBJ1-1	-	CASSPMTGMNTEAFF	TGTGCCAGCTCACCCATGACAGGAATGAACACTGAAGCTTTCTTT
TRBV6-5	TRBD2	TRBJ2-3	-	CASSYGSGGSTDTQYF	TGTGCCAGCAGTTACGGTAGCGGGGGGTCCACAGATACGCAGTATTTT
TRBV11-3	TRBD1	TRBJ1-6	-	CASSLGTGTRGQGQESPLHF	TGTGCCAGCAGCTTAGGAACGGGTACGAGGGGACAGGGTCAGGAATCACCCCTCCACTTT